The 21 T cell receptor beta chains in this list originate from one sample, sequenced in a study of T-cell reconstitution after alpha-beta-depleted transplantation in children. Unique molecular identifiers tagged the TCRbeta library. TCRdb analysed the PCR reads with MiXCR anew, one entry per CDR3 protein. The table lists about a million distinct CDR3 sequences, roughly 29% of them singletons. Sequencing was performed on PBMCs, mostly from graft donor cells, taken 360 days after TCRalphabeta/CD19-depleted stem cell transplant. The receptors stem from a boy in the first two years of life who had a stem cell transplant for SCID, so the T cells may come from the graft donor.

This clonotype occurred a few times. The chain employs TRBV20-1 and TRBJ2-1, with D possibly matching TRBD1 (5 bases). The V end was cut by 8 bases, the J end by 2 bases, with 13 bases between. The CDR3 is made up of 13 amino acids. The germline V gene has CDR1 DFQATT and CDR2 SNEGSKA (reference sequence). The CDR3 region is CSRRPGPYNEQFF. CDR3 sequence (DNA): TGCAGTCGCCGGCCAGGGCCCTACAATGAGCAGTTCTTC.

This clonotype was found a few times. The chain joins TRBV15 to TRBJ2-3; D is unclear. The CDR3 loop spans 15 amino acids. The V gene's germline CDR1 is LNHNV and CDR2 YYDKDF (reference sequence). V gave up 2 bases and J gave up 6 bases, with 15 bases separating them. DNA for the CDR3: TGTGCCACCAGCAGACTGGGCAAAACTGCGGATACGCAGTATTTT. Translated: CATSRLGKTADTQYF.

V usage is TRBV12-3 or TRBV12-4 and J usage is TRBJ1-4, with 8 bases matching TRBD1. V gave up 6 bases and J gave up 0 bases; unmatched junction bases: 6. This CDR3 has 16 residues. CDR3 DNA sequence: TGTGCCAGCAGGATGGGACAGGTAGCAACTAATGAAAAACTGTTTTTT. Protein sequence: CASRMGQVATNEKLFF.

The rearrangement joins TRBV18 to TRBJ1-1; tentative D call: TRBD1 (6 bases). Looked up from germline, CDR1 is KGHSH and CDR2 is LQKENI. Trimming shortened V by 6 bases and J by 5 bases, and 16 bases separated the two germline ends. CDR3 length: 14 residues. The CDR3 nucleotides are TGTGCCAGCTCGTCAACACAGGGTGGGACTGAAGCTTTCTTT. The encoded protein is CASSSTQGGTEAFF.

This clonotype has more than one count but fewer than ten. The V call is TRBV12-3 or TRBV12-4, the J call TRBJ1-1, with TRBD1 as a possible D gene (6 bases). Trimming took off 8 bases at V and 4 bases at J, with 11 bases between the two ends. The CDR3 is made up of 12 amino acids. The CDR3 loop reads CASFGGGTEAFF. CDR3 sequence (DNA): TGTGCCAGCTTCGGGGGCGGCACTGAAGCTTTCTTT.

The rearrangement joins TRBV7-2 to TRBJ2-3; the D is unclear. The germline gives CDR1 SGHTA, CDR2 FQGNSA. The CDR3 contains 16 residues. V lost 1 base and J lost 0, with 11 bases in between. In DNA form, the CDR3 reads TGTGCCAGCAGCTTAGGGGGTATCGCTAGCACAGATACGCAGTATTTT. Translating gives CASSLGGIASTDTQYF.

This clonotype has a handful of counts. V and J are TRBV29-1 and TRBJ2-1; D uncertain. Germline V CDR1 and CDR2: SQVTM, ANQGSEA. The V end was cut by 3 bases, the J end by 5 bases, with 5 bases between. CDR3 size: 11 residues. This CDR3 is CSVDRHNEQFF. For the CDR3, the DNA is TGCAGCGTTGATAGGCACAATGAGCAGTTCTTC.

Only a few counts were recorded for this clonotype. The V gene is TRBV15, the J gene TRBJ2-3; TRBD2 is a possible D gene (6 bases). Trimming took off 5 bases at V and 2 bases at J, with 17 bases between the two ends. Looked up from germline, CDR1 is LNHNV and CDR2 is YYDKDF (reference sequence). This CDR3 is 16 amino acids long. The CDR3 loop reads CATSRTNLGYTDTQYF. CDR3 sequence (DNA): TGTGCCACCAGCCGGACTAACTTGGGGTACACAGATACGCAGTATTTT.

The chain uses TRBV30 and TRBJ2-1, with D tentatively TRBD2 (6 bases). This CDR3 has 14 residues. CDR1 is GTSNPN, CDR2 SVGIG, per germline (reference sequence). Trimming removed 5 bases at V and 9 bases at J, with 20 bases between. The DNA for the CDR3 is TGTGCCTGGGAGCCAGGCGGAGGGCCTGGTGAGCAGTTCTTC. This sequence encodes CAWEPGGGPGEQFF.

The rearrangement uses TRBV29-1 and TRBJ1-3; TRBD1 is a possible D gene (5 bases). With 1 base removed from V and 0 bases from J, the gap between germline ends came to 13 bases. The CDR3 length is 16 residues. CDR1 is SQVTM and CDR2 is ANQGSEA in the germline V gene. CDR3 loop: CSVEGWDRGSGNTIYF. CDR3 in DNA: TGCAGCGTTGAAGGGTGGGACCGCGGCTCTGGAAACACCATATATTTT.

The chain couples TRBV12-3 or TRBV12-4 to TRBJ2-1; TRBD1 agrees at 8 bases. Trimming took 1 base from V and 7 from J; bases not matched to a gene: 6. The CDR3 runs to 15 residues. The CDR3 DNA is TGTGCCAGCAGTTTAGGGACAGGGTGGGGGAATGAGCAGTTCTTC. Translated, it gives CASSLGTGWGNEQFF.

The rearrangement joins TRBV5-6 to TRBJ2-5; 7 bases are a match to TRBD2. This CDR3 contains 16 residues. Germline CDR1 SGHDT, CDR2 YYEEEE. V was pared by 1 base and J by 2 bases, with 8 bases of the junction left unmatched. The CDR3 DNA follows: TGTGCCAGCAGCTTGTTTGGGTCTAGCGGACAAGAGACCCAGTACTTC. Protein sequence: CASSLFGSSGQETQYF.

The V and J genes are TRBV7-7 and TRBJ2-7, with unresolved D. Per germline, CDR1 SSHAT and CDR2 FNYEAQ (reference sequence). Trimming cost V 1 base and J 2 bases, with 12 bases left between them. This CDR3 region has 15 residues. The CDR3 sequence: CASSLGVGETYEQYF. In DNA, the CDR3 is TGTGCCAGCAGCTTAGGGGTTGGGGAAACCTACGAGCAGTACTTC.

This clonotype was seen at least ten times. The chain couples TRBV10-3 to TRBJ2-7, with TRBD1 matching 8 bases. The ends lost 5 bases at V and 3 bases at J; junction bases unmatched: 3. The CDR3 sequence is 13 residues long. Per the germline V gene, CDR1 is ENHRY and CDR2 is SYGVKD. The CDR3 is CAISLGTGYEQYF. CDR3 DNA sequence: TGTGCCATCAGTCTGGGGACAGGCTACGAGCAGTACTTC.

This clonotype was observed a handful of times. The CDR3 region has the DNA TGTGCCAGCAGCGGTCGGGTAGGACTAGCGGGCGGTTCGACCGGCGATACGCAGTATTTT. Its translation is CASSGRVGLAGGSTGDTQYF. The chain combines TRBV9 with TRBJ2-3, with 11 nucleotides matching TRBD2. This CDR3 is 20 amino acids long. V was pared by 3 bases and J by 6 bases, with 21 bases of the junction left unmatched. Germline V gene sequence: CDR1 SGDLS, CDR2 YYNGEE.

This clonotype was seen a single time. This rearrangement joins TRBV3-1 to TRBJ2-2; tentative D call: TRBD1 (5 bases). Between the trimmed V and J ends, which lost 0 bases and 2 bases, there was a span of 13 bases. The germline V gene encodes CDR1 LGHDT and CDR2 YNNKEL (reference sequence). This CDR3 has 17 residues. Written as DNA, the CDR3 is TGTGCCAGCAGCCAAGATGGGGCAGGGAAAAACACCGGGGAGCTGTTTTTT. This encodes CASSQDGAGKNTGELFF.

The chain couples TRBV4-3 to TRBJ2-1; D is unresolved. CDR1 and CDR2 from the germline V gene are LGHNA and YSLEER. The CDR3 is 13 amino acids. V dropped 1 base and J dropped 5 bases, with 6 bases sitting between them. This CDR3 reads CASSQVVHNEQFF. CDR3 DNA: TGCGCCAGCAGCCAAGTAGTTCACAATGAGCAGTTCTTC.

CDR3 residues: CSGEAGGPPYNEQFF. CDR3 coding DNA: TGCAGTGGAGAAGCGGGGGGGCCCCCCTACAATGAGCAGTTCTTC. This chain joins TRBV20-1 and TRBJ2-1; 10 bases align to TRBD2. V trimming: 7 bases; J trimming: 2 bases; junction bases outside the gene matches: 8. From germline, CDR1 is DFQATT and CDR2 SNEGSKA (reference sequence). The CDR3 extends over 15 amino acids.

The gene calls are TRBV7-2 and TRBJ2-7; 9 nucleotides line up with TRBD2. Germline V gene sequence: CDR1 SGHTA, CDR2 FQGNSA. V was pared by 1 base and J by 3 bases, with 10 bases of the junction left unmatched. The CDR3 is 17 residues long. The CDR3 loop is CASSLDAAGGYFYEQYF. The CDR3 DNA follows: TGTGCCAGCAGCTTAGACGCAGCGGGGGGTTACTTCTACGAGCAGTACTTC.

The table lists this clonotype with many counts. The gene calls are TRBV9 and TRBJ2-1; tentative D call: TRBD2 (6 bases). The CDR3 has 15 amino acids. Trimming left V 3 bases short and J 0 bases short, with 10 bases between. The germline V gene encodes CDR1 SGDLS and CDR2 YYNGEE. The CDR3 DNA follows: TGTGCCAGCAGCGAAAGCGGGTCCTCCTACAATGAGCAGTTCTTC. Its translation is CASSESGSSYNEQFF.

The chain uses TRBV29-1 and TRBJ2-7; no reliable D call. Germline V gives CDR1 SQVTM, CDR2 ANQGSEA. This CDR3 spans 12 amino acids. V gave up 5 bases and J gave up 4 bases, with 12 bases separating them. The CDR3 DNA reads TGCAGCGTTAACAAGGATCTTTACGAGCAGTACTTC. Translating gives CSVNKDLYEQYF.